This T cell receptor beta chain was sequenced for a study of cytomegalovirus exposure and HLA in healthy donors. Study observations and caveats: Analysis performed later found roughly 17,000 TCR beta sequences associated with HLA alleles at 0.05 false discovery rate.

On this clone: Its cognate antigen is unknown.

Primers: 60 Vbeta forward and 13 Jbeta reverse. Sequencing was performed with immunoSEQ multiplex PCR; in TCRdb, only in-frame clones are kept and a portion is missing. This repertoire comprises 100,000 to 150,000 clones; its ten largest clones make up under 3.5%. Germline CDR1 and CDR2: SGHNT and YYREEE (reference sequence). The CDR3 runs 14 residues. V was trimmed by 3 bases and J by 5 bases, leaving 11 bases between them. Input material: PBMCs. The TCR comes from a man aged 25-45 years in good health and CMV-seronegative. V is TRBV5-4 and J is TRBJ1-4, with D possibly TRBD1 on 5 matching bases. CDR3 sequence reads: CASSSGSENEKLFF. The CDR3 DNA reads as TGTGCCAGCAGCTCAGGGTCTGAGAATGAAAAACTGTTTTTT.